This is a list of T cell receptor beta chains from one sample in a study of OX40 agonist ivuxolimab in advanced cancers. TCRdb's table, derived via immunoSEQ multiplex PCR, lists solely in-frame clones and lacks some. The sample lists just under 85,000 clones, around four fifths seen once, with approximately 0.79% in the top ten. Sequencing used CD4+ or CD8+ T cells sorted from blood, obtained in a trial of the OX40 agonist ivuxolimab. Receptors originate from an adult with an advanced solid tumor such as melanoma, head and neck, liver or kidney cancer. Both conserved end residues are part of each CDR3. A D gene is named only where the DNA matches it firmly. Size values are once, few and many counts, or a class for expanded clones, and some rows have none.

cdr3_length	d_call	v_call	clone_size	j_call	cdr3_nt	cdr3_aa
17	NA	TRBV5-8	few	TRBJ2-1	TGTGCCAGCAGCCTCTCCGTCGGCGCGGGGGCGTATGATGAGCAGTTCTTC	CASSLSVGAGAYDEQFF
16	TRBD2	TRBV6-5	once	TRBJ2-7	TGTGCCAGCAGTTACTCGAGGGGGACTAGCGGGGAGCAGCAGTACTTC	CASSYSRGTSGEQQYF
17	NA	TRBV19	NA	TRBJ2-3	TGTGCCAGTAGTGAACGGGGCTTCGAACCTAGCACAGATACGCAGTATTTT	CASSERGFEPSTDTQYF
12	NA	TRBV4-3	NA	TRBJ2-1	TGCGCCAGCAGCCCCGGGAGAGATGAGCAGTTCTTC	CASSPGRDEQFF
15	NA	TRBV4-1	NA	TRBJ1-4	TGCGCCAGCAGCCAAGAGGGGGTGGGTAATGAAAAACTGTTTTTT	CASSQEGVGNEKLFF
17	TRBD1	TRBV9	NA	TRBJ2-4	TGTGCCAGCAGCCCAGACAGGGGCCTCTTAGCCAAAAACATTCAGTACTTC	CASSPDRGLLAKNIQYF
14	NA	TRBV30	NA	TRBJ1-2	TGTGCCTGGACTCTTCCCGGGCTAGGCGGTGGCTACACCTTC	CAWTLPGLGGGYTF
15	TRBD2	TRBV10-3	NA	TRBJ2-7	TGTGCCATCAGTGACCCTGGCGGGGGGACCTACGAGCAGTACTTC	CAISDPGGGTYEQYF
15	TRBD2	TRBV5-5	NA	TRBJ2-5	TGTGCCAGCAGCTTTAGCGGGGGGAACCAAGAGACCCAGTACTTC	CASSFSGGNQETQYF
15	TRBD1	TRBV18	NA	TRBJ1-2	TGTGCCAGCTCACCACCGGACAGGGGGGTCGATGGCTACACCTTC	CASSPPDRGVDGYTF
16	NA	TRBV28	NA	TRBJ1-5	TGTGCCAGCAGTTTAAGACAGTACCATAGCAATCAGCCCCAGCATTTT	CASSLRQYHSNQPQHF
16	NA	TRBV5-1	NA	TRBJ2-7	TGCGCCAGCAGCTCAAATACCGGGACGGTGACCTACGAGCAGTACTTC	CASSSNTGTVTYEQYF
14	TRBD2	TRBV9	NA	TRBJ2-1	TGTGCCAGCAGCGTAGTGGGGACTAGAAATGAGCAGTTCTTC	CASSVVGTRNEQFF
15	TRBD1	TRBV2	NA	TRBJ1-5	TGTGCCAGCAGCGCACAGGGGGCGCGCAGTCAGCCCCAGCATTTT	CASSAQGARSQPQHF
17	TRBD2	TRBV18	NA	TRBJ2-7	TGTGCCAGCTCACCAGGGGCCGGACTAGCGGGGACCTACGAGCAGTACTTC	CASSPGAGLAGTYEQYF
9	NA	TRBV10-3	NA	TRBJ2-1	TGTGATCGAGGCAGTGAGCAGTTCTTC	CDRGSEQFF
12	NA	TRBV2	NA	TRBJ1-3	TGTGCCAGCAGTGACGATGGAAACACCATATATTTT	CASSDDGNTIYF
15	TRBD1	TRBV7-2	NA	TRBJ2-1	TGTGCCAGCAGCCTCGCCAGGACAGGGGGTTATGAGCAGTTCTTC	CASSLARTGGYEQFF
18	TRBD1	TRBV5-1	NA	TRBJ1-1	TGCGCCAGCAGCCCTGGGACCGGGACAGGGGGTATGTACACTGAAGCTTTCTTT	CASSPGTGTGGMYTEAFF
15	NA	TRBV28	NA	TRBJ2-5	TGTGCCAGCGTGGGTGGGGCGGGGCTTCTAGAGACCCAGTACTTC	CASVGGAGLLETQYF
14	TRBD1	TRBV6-6	NA	TRBJ2-7	TGTGCCAGCAGTCAATGGACAGGGGAGGGCGAGCAGTACTTC	CASSQWTGEGEQYF
15	TRBD1	TRBV7-8	NA	TRBJ1-2	TGTGCCAGCAGCTTATCGGACAGGGGATTATATGGCTACACCTTC	CASSLSDRGLYGYTF
16	TRBD1	TRBV19	NA	TRBJ1-1	TGTGCCAGTAGTATCAACTTTGGACAGGGCATTTCTGAAGCTTTCTTT	CASSINFGQGISEAFF
14	NA	TRBV9	once	TRBJ2-2	TGTGCCAGCAGCGCGCCTGGGTTAGCCGGGGAGCTGTTTTTT	CASSAPGLAGELFF
14	NA	TRBV6-5	NA	TRBJ1-3	TGTGCCAGCAGGCTTGGACCGGGTGGGCACACCATATATTTT	CASRLGPGGHTIYF
14	TRBD1	TRBV30	NA	TRBJ1-5	TGTGCCTGGGGCGGGGGACAGGGTAGCCAGCCCCAGCATTTT	CAWGGGQGSQPQHF
15	NA	TRBV18	NA	TRBJ2-1	TGTGCCAGCTCACCACGGGGGGCCCCGGACAATGAGCAGTTCTTC	CASSPRGAPDNEQFF
16	TRBD1	TRBV7-8	NA	TRBJ2-3	TGTGCCAGCAGCGCTCGGCGGGACAGGGTGGCAGATACGCAGTATTTT	CASSARRDRVADTQYF
13	NA	TRBV27	NA	TRBJ1-6	TGTGCCAGCAGTTTAGATCGGACTTCACCCCTCCACTTT	CASSLDRTSPLHF
17	TRBD1	TRBV14	NA	TRBJ2-2	TGTGCCAGCAGCCGACGGACAGGGTCCCTCTACACCGGGGAGCTGTTTTTT	CASSRRTGSLYTGELFF
17	NA	TRBV30	NA	TRBJ1-2	TGTGCCTGGACTAGGGGCGGCTCACCTCAAGCTAACTATGGCTACACCTTC	CAWTRGGSPQANYGYTF
17	NA	TRBV11-2	NA	TRBJ2-7	TGTGCCAGCAGCTCCCTCCGGCGGGACTCTTCCTCCTACGAGCAGTACTTC	CASSSLRRDSSSYEQYF
15	TRBD2	TRBV7-2	NA	TRBJ2-1	TGTGCCAGCAGCCCACTAGCGGGGCGGTACAATGAGCAGTTCTTC	CASSPLAGRYNEQFF
15	NA	TRBV4-1	NA	TRBJ2-7	TGCGCCAGCAGCCAAGATAGACAGTACTCCTACGAGCAGTACTTC	CASSQDRQYSYEQYF
14	NA	TRBV21-1	NA	TRBJ2-7	TGTGCCAGCAGCAAAGCGGCGGGGGGCGTCGGGCAGTACTTC	CASSKAAGGVGQYF
17	TRBD1	TRBV5-1	few	TRBJ2-6	TGCGCCAGCAGCTTGGTTGCCAGGGGGCAAGGGGCCAACGTCCTGACTTTC	CASSLVARGQGANVLTF